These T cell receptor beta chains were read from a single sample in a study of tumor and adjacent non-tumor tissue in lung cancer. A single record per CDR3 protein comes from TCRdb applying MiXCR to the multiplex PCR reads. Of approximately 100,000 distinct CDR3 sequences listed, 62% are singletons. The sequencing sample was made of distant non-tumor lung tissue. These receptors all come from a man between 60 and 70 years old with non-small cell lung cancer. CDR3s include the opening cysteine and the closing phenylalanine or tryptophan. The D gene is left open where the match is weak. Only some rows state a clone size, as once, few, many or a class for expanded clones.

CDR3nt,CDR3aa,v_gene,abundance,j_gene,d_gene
TGCAGTCCCATTTTAGCGGTTAAGTCCCACTACGAGCAGTACTTC,CSPILAVKSHYEQYF,TRBV20-1,few,TRBJ2-7,NA
TGTGCCAGCTCACCGTCACTAGCGGGAGTGAGCGACGAGCAGTACTTC,CASSPSLAGVSDEQYF,TRBV18,NA,TRBJ2-7,TRBD2
TGTGCCAACAGCCAAGCAGGAACAGATAAATCCTATGTCTACACCTTC,CANSQAGTDKSYVYTF,TRBV11-1,NA,TRBJ1-2,NA
TGTGCCATCAGTGAACAGGGGGCCCCCGGGGAGCCGTTTTTT,CAISEQGAPGEPFF,TRBV10-3,NA,TRBJ2-2,TRBD1
TGTGCCAACAGCCAGGTGGTCGGAGGAGACTATGGCTACACCTTC,CANSQVVGGDYGYTF,TRBV4-2,NA,TRBJ1-2,NA
TGTGCCAGCAGACCGCGGACAGGGTATGGCTACACCTTC,CASRPRTGYGYTF,TRBV28,few,TRBJ1-2,TRBD1
TGCATTGCTAGATGGGGCGTAGAGGGGCAACAGTATTTT,CIARWGVEGQQYF,TRBV20-1,NA,TRBJ2-3,NA
TGTGCCAGCAGTAAGGACCGTAATGAAAAACTGTTTTTT,CASSKDRNEKLFF,TRBV6-1,many,TRBJ1-4,NA
TGCAGCGTTGACGTGATATCGGGCGGGGAGCTGTTTTTT,CSVDVISGGELFF,TRBV29-1,once,TRBJ2-2,NA
TGTGCCACCCTGGGGGGTGGGGCAGGCGGTCAGTCCCAGCATTTT,CATLGGGAGGQSQHF,TRBV6-6,NA,TRBJ1-5,NA
TGTGCCAGCACCCTGGACCTAGCGGATTACGAGCAGTACTTC,CASTLDLADYEQYF,TRBV2,NA,TRBJ2-7,TRBD2
TGTGCCAGCAGGGAGGCCAGCTATCCCGCGAACACCGGGGAGCTGTTTTTT,CASREASYPANTGELFF,TRBV6-1,many,TRBJ2-2,NA
TGCGCCAGCAGCTTGGAGACGGGTAGGGATGAGCAGTTCTTC,CASSLETGRDEQFF,TRBV5-1,NA,TRBJ2-1,NA
TGTGCCAGCAGAAAAGGGACTAGCGGGAGCCGGTACAATGAGCAGTCCTTC,CASRKGTSGSRYNEQSF,TRBV2,few,TRBJ2-1,TRBD2
TGTGCCAGCAGTTACGGGCTGCTAGCGAAAGGGGAGACCCAGTACTTC,CASSYGLLAKGETQYF,TRBV6-2/TRBV6-3,many,TRBJ2-5,NA
TGTACCAGCAGCTTAGGTCCGAGGAACTCCTACAATGAGCAGTTCTTC,CTSSLGPRNSYNEQFF,TRBV11-3,NA,TRBJ2-1,NA
TGTGCCGGCCGGGAGAGTGACACCGGGGAGCTGTTTTTT,CAGRESDTGELFF,TRBV6-1,many,TRBJ2-2,NA
TGTGCCTGGAATTGGGGAGGTGAGGAGCTGTTTTTT,CAWNWGGEELFF,TRBV30,NA,TRBJ2-2,NA
TGTGCCAGCAGTTCCGATACTGAAGCTTTCTTT,CASSSDTEAFF,TRBV5-4,many,TRBJ1-1,NA
TGTACCAGCAGTCAAGGCGGCACGGACGGGCTACCATTTTACGAGCAGTACTTC,CTSSQGGTDGLPFYEQYF,TRBV7-9,NA,TRBJ2-7,NA
TGCGCCAGCAGCCAAGACCGAGTGACTAATGAAAAACTGTTTTTT,CASSQDRVTNEKLFF,TRBV4-1,many,TRBJ1-4,NA
TGCAGCGTTGTGGGCAGGGTAGGTTCTCCGGGCAATGAGCAGTTCTTC,CSVVGRVGSPGNEQFF,TRBV29-1,many,TRBJ2-1,NA
TGTGCCAGCCGTTTAGTAGGGGGGGCCTACAATGAGCAGTTCTTC,CASRLVGGAYNEQFF,TRBV12-3/TRBV12-4,once,TRBJ2-1,NA
TGTGCCACCAGCAGAGATGCGACAGGGGCTGGAGATACGCAGTATTTT,CATSRDATGAGDTQYF,TRBV15,many,TRBJ2-3,TRBD1
TGTGCCAGCAGCTTAGTCGGCTACGCATATACACAGTATTTT,CASSLVGYAYTQYF,TRBV11-3,NA,TRBJ2-3,NA
TGCGCCAGCAGCCACCGGGGGATAGGGGAGGCCCAGTACTTC,CASSHRGIGEAQYF,TRBV4-3,NA,TRBJ2-5,NA
TGTGCCAGCAGCCCCGAGACAGGACGTGCTTTCTCCTACGAGCAGTACTTC,CASSPETGRAFSYEQYF,TRBV7-2,NA,TRBJ2-7,NA
TGTGCCACCCGGGACTTCGGCACAGATACGCAGTATTTT,CATRDFGTDTQYF,TRBV15,NA,TRBJ2-3,NA
TGCAGCGCTCATTCTGAAAAACTGTTTTTT,CSAHSEKLFF,TRBV29-1,NA,TRBJ1-4,NA
TGTGTCAGTAGCCCCCGTCTGGGCGGATCCGGCTCCTACGAACAGTACTTC,CVSSPRLGGSGSYEQYF,TRBV11-1,NA,TRBJ2-7,NA